This T cell receptor beta chain is from a study of T cell changes during pregnancy in multiple sclerosis. Germline V gives CDR1 MNHEY, CDR2 SVGAGI. With 0 bases removed from V and 2 bases from J, the gap between germline ends came to 14 bases. The CDR3 runs 16 residues. Libraries were prepared by immunoSEQ multiplex PCR; TCRdb keeps only in-frame clonotypes and omits some of them. This table has about 85,000 clones, about 89% appearing once. The receptor's source is a female donor with multiple sclerosis, enrolled in a pregnancy study. The chain employs TRBV6-5 and TRBJ2-7, with a possible D match to TRBD1 (5 bases). Here the sequenced sample was peripheral blood, taken in the first trimester of pregnancy. The CDR3 DNA reads TGTGCCAGCAGTTACTCGGGGCCTCCAGGGACCTACGAGCAGTACTTC. This gives the protein CASSYSGPPGTYEQYF.